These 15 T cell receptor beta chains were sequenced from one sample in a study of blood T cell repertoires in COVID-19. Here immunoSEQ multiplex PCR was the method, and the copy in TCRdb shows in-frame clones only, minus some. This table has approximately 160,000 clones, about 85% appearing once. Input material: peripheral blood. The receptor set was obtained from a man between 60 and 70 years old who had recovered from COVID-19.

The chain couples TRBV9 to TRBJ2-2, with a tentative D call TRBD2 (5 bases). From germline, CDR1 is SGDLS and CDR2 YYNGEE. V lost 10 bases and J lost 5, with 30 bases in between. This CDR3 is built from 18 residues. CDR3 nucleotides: TGTGCCCCCGGGGATACATTCATTCTGGTCCACCAGACCGGGGAGCTGTTTTTT. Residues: CAPGDTFILVHQTGELFF. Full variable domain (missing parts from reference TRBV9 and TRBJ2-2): DSGVTQTPKHLITATGQRVTLRCSPRSGDLSVYWYQQSLDQGLQFLIQYYNGEERAKGNILERFSAQQFPDLHSELNLSSLELGDSALYFCAPGDTFILVHQTGELFFGEGSRLTVL.

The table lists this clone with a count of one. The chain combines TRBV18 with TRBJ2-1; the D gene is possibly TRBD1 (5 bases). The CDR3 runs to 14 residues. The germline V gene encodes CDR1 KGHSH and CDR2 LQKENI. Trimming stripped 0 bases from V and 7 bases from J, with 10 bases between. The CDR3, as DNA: TGTGCCAGCTCACCACCGGACATCCGGAATGAGCAGTTCTTC. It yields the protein CASSPPDIRNEQFF.

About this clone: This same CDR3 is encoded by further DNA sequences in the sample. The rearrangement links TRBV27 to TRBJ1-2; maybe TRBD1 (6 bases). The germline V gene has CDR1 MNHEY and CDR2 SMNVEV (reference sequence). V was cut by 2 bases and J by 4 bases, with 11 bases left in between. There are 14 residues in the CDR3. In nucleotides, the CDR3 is TGTGCCAGCAGTTTAGCGGGGGGCGCCTATGGCTACACCTTC. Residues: CASSLAGGAYGYTF.

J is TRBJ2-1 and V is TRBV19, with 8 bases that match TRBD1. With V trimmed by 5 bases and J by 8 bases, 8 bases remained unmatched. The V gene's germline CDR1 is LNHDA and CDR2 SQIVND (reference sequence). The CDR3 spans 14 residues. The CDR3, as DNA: TGTGCCAGTAGTGTGACAGGGGCAGGCGATGAGCAGTTCTTC. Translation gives CASSVTGAGDEQFF.

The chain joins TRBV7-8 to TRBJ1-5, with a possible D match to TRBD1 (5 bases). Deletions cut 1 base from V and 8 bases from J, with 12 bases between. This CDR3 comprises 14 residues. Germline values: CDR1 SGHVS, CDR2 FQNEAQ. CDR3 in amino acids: CASSLGGGFEPQHF. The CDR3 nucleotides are TGTGCCAGCAGCTTAGGTGGGGGGTTTGAGCCCCAGCATTTT.

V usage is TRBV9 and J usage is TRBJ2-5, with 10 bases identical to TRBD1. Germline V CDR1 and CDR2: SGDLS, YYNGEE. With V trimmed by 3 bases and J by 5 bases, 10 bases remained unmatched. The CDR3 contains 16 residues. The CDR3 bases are TGTGCCAGCAGCGCTGGGACAGGGGCCCCTTCGGAGACCCAGTACTTC. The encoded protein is CASSAGTGAPSETQYF.

This CDR3 is CASSIGASTGELFF. Here the CDR3 DNA reads TGTGCCAGTAGTATAGGGGCTTCCACCGGGGAGCTGTTTTTT. The chain joins TRBV19 to TRBJ2-2; no reliable D call. V lost 1 base and J 4 bases, leaving 7 bases between the germline ends. Germline CDR1 reads LNHDA; CDR2 reads SQIVND (reference sequence). CDR3 length: 14 amino acids.

CDR3 nucleotide sequence: TGTGCCAGCAGTCAGGGGAGCACTGAAGCTTTCTTT. It specifies CASSQGSTEAFF. The rearrangement joins TRBV6-5 to TRBJ1-1; D possibly corresponds to TRBD1 (6 bases). The V end was cut by 5 bases, the J end by 4 bases, with 8 bases between. The V gene's germline CDR1 is MNHEY and CDR2 SVGAGI. CDR3 size: 12 residues.

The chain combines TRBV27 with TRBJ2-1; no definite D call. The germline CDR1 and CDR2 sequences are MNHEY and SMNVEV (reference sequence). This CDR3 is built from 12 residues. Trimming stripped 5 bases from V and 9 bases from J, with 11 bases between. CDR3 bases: TGTGCCAGCAGTCCTGGCATAAGTGAGCAGTTCTTC. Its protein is CASSPGISEQFF.

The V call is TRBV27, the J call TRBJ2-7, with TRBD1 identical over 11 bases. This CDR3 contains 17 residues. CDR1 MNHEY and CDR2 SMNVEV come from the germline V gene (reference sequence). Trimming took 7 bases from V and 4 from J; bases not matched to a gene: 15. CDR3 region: CASTFSVGQGALYEQYF. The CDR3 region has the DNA TGTGCCAGCACCTTTTCAGTAGGACAGGGGGCCCTATACGAGCAGTACTTC.

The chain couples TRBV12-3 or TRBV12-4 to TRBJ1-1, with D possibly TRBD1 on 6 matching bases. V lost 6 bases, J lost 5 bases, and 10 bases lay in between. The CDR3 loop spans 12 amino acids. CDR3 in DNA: TGTGCCAGCAGGCCCACAGGGACTGAAGCTTTCTTT. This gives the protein CASRPTGTEAFF.

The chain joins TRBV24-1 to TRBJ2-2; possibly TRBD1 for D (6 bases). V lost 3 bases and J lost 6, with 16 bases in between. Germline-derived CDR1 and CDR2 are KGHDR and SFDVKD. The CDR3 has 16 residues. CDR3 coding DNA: TGTGCCACCAGTGATCAGGGGCCCCAGGGGTCCGGGGAGCTGTTTTTT. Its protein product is CATSDQGPQGSGELFF.

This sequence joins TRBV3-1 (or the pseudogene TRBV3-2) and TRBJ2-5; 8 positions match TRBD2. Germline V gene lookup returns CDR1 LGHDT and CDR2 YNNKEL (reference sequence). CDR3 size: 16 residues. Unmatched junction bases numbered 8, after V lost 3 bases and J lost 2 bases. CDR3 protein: CASSQGTRDSQETQYF. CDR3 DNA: TGTGCCAGCAGCCAGGGGACTAGAGACTCACAAGAGACCCAGTACTTC.

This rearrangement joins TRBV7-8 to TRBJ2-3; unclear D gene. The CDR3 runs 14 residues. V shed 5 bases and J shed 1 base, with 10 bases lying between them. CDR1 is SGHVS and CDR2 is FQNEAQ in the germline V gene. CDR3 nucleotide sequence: TGTGCCAGCAGCCCTTCGAGAGGCACAGATACGCAGTATTTT. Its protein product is CASSPSRGTDTQYF.

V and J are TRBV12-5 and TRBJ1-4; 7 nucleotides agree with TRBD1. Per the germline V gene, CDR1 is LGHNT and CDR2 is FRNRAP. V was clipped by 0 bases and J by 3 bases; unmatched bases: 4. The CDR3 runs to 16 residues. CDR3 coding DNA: TGTGCTAGTGGTTTGGTACTAGGGACAGCTAATGAAAAACTGTTTTTT. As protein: CASGLVLGTANEKLFF.